This T cell receptor (beta chain) was sequenced for a study of OX40 agonist ivuxolimab in advanced cancers. This table comes from immunoSEQ multiplex PCR, and its TCRdb copy is limited to in-frame clones, with some not included. The top ten hold 62% of the sample, which has about 18,000 clones, approximately 83% seen once. CDR3 size: 14 residues. Germline-derived CDR1 and CDR2 are SGHDN and FVKESK. The ends lost 1 base at V and 5 bases at J; junction bases unmatched: 4. The chain couples TRBV14 to TRBJ2-7; TRBD1 matches at 8 bases. The sequence was collected from an adult with an advanced solid tumor such as melanoma, head and neck, liver or kidney cancer. Material: CD4+ or CD8+ T cells sorted from blood, obtained in a trial of the OX40 agonist ivuxolimab. This CDR3 reads CASSQVDRGHEQYF. As DNA, the CDR3 is TGTGCCAGCAGCCAAGTAGACAGGGGCCACGAGCAGTACTTC.